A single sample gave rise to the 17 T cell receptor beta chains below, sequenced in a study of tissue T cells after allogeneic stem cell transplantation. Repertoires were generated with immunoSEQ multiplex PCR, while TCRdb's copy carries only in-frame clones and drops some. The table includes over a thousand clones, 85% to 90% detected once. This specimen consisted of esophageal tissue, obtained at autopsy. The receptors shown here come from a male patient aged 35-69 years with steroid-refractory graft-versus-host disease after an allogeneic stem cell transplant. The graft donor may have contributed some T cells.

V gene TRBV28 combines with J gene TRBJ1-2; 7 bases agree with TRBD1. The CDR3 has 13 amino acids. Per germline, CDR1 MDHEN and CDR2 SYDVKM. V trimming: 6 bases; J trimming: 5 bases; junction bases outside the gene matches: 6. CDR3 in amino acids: CASSPGQIYGYTF. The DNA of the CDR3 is TGTGCCAGCAGCCCGGGACAGATTTATGGCTACACCTTC.

The CDR3 loop is CASTDDSSGYEQYF. The CDR3 DNA follows: TGTGCCAGCACCGACGACAGCAGCGGTTACGAGCAGTACTTC. This sequence joins TRBV9 and TRBJ2-7, with D perhaps assigned TRBD1 or TRBD2 (5 bases each). Trimming removed 6 bases from V and 4 bases from J, with 17 bases in between. The CDR3 runs to 14 residues. Germline V gene sequence: CDR1 SGDLS, CDR2 YYNGEE.

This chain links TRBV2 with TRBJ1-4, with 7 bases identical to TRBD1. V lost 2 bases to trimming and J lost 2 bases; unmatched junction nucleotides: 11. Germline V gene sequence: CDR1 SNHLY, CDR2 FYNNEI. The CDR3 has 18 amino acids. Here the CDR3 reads CASSEKVLGGETNEKLFF. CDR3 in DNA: TGTGCCAGCAGTGAAAAAGTTCTAGGGGGCGAGACTAATGAAAAACTGTTTTTT.

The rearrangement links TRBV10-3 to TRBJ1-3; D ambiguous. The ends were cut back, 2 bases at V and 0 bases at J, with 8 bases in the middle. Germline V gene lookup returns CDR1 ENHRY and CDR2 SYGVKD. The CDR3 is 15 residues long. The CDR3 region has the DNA TGTGCCATCAGTGAGGGGCCAAACTCTGGAAACACCATATATTTT. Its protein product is CAISEGPNSGNTIYF.

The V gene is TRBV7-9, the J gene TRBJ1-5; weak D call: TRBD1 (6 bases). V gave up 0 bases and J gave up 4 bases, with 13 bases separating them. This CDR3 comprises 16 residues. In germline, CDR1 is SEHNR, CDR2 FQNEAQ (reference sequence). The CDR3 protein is CASSLAGGRGNQPQHF. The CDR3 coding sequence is TGTGCCAGCAGCTTAGCCGGAGGGAGGGGGAATCAGCCCCAGCATTTT.

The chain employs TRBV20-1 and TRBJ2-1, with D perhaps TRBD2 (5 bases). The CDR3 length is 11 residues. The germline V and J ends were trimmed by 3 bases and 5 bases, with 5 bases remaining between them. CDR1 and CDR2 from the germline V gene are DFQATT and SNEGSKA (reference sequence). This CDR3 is CSAREDNEQFF. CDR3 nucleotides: TGCAGTGCTAGGGAGGACAATGAGCAGTTCTTC.

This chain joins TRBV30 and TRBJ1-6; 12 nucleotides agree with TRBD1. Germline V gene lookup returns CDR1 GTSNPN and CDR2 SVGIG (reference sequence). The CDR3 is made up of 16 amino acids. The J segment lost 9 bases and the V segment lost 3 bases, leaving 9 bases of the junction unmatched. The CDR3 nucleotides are TGTGCCTGGAGGGGCCTGGGACAGGGGGCTGGTTCACCCCTCCACTTT. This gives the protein CAWRGLGQGAGSPLHF.

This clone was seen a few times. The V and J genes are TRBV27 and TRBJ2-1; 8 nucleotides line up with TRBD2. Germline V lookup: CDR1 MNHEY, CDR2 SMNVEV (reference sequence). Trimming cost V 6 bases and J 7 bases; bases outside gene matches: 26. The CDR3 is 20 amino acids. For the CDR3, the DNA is TGTGCCAGCAGCCAACATATTAGTCCTCGTCCAGCGGGGGCCATAAATGAGCAGTTCTTC. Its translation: CASSQHISPRPAGAINEQFF.

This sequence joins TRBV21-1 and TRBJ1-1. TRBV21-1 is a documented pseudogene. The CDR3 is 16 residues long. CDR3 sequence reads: CASSKGAVRANTEAFF. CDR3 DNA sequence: TGTGCCAGCAGCAAAGGAGCGGTCAGGGCGAACACTGAAGCTTTCTTT.

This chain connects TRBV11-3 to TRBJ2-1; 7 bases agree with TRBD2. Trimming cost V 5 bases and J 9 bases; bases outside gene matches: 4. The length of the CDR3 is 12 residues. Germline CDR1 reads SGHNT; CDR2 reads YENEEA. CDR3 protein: CASSRAGIEQFF. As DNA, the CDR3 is TGTGCCAGCAGCCGAGCGGGAATTGAGCAGTTCTTC.

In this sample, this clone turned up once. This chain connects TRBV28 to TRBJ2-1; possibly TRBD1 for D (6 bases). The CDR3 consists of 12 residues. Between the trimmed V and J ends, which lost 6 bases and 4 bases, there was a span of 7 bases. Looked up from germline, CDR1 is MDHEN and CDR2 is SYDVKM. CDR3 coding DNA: TGTGCCAGCAGCGACAGGTACAATGAGCAGTTCTTC. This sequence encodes CASSDRYNEQFF.

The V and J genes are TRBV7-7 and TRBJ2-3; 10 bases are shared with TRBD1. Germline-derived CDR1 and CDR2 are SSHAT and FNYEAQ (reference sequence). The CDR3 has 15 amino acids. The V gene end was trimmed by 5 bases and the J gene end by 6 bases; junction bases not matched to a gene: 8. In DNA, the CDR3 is TGTGCCAGCAGCCCCGGGACAGGGGAGGTGGATACGCAGTATTTT. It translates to CASSPGTGEVDTQYF.

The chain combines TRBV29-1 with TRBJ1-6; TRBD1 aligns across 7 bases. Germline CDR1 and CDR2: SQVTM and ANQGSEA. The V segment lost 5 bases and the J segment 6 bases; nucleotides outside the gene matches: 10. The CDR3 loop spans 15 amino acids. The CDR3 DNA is TGCAGCGTTAGAATGACAGGGACGAGTAATTCACCCCTCCACTTT. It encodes CSVRMTGTSNSPLHF. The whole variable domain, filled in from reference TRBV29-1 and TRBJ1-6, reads SAVISQKPSRDICQRGTSLTIQCQVDSQVTMMFWYRQQPGQSLTLIATANQGSEATYESGFVIDKFPISRPNLTFSTLTVSNMSPEDSSIYLCSVRMTGTSNSPLHFGNGTRLTVT.

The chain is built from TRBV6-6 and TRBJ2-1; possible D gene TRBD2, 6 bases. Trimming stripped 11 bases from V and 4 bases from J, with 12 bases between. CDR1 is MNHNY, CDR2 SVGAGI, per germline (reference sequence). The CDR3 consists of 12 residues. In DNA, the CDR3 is TGTGCCGCGGAGGGGCAGTACAATGAGCAGTTCTTC. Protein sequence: CAAEGQYNEQFF.

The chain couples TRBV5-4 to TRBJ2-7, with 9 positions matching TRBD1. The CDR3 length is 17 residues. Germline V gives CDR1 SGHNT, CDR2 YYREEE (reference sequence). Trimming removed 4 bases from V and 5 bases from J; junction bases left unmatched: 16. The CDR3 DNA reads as TGTGCCAGCAGCCCCCTGCCCCCCGGGACAGGGTTTAACGAGCAGTACTTC. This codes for CASSPLPPGTGFNEQYF.

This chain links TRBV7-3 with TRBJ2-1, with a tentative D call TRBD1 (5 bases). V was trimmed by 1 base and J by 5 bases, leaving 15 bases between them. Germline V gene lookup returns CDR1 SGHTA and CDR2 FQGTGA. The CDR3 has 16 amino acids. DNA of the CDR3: TGTGCCAGCAGCTTAATTGGCCAGGGAAGGCACAATGAGCAGTTCTTC. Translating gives CASSLIGQGRHNEQFF.

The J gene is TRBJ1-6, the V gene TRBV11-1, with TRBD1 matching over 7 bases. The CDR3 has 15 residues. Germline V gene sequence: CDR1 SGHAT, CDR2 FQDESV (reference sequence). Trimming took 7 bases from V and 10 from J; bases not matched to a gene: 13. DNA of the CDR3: TGTGCCAGCACGACAGGGCTAAACTCGAGGTCACCCCTCCACTTT. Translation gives CASTTGLNSRSPLHF.